This T cell receptor beta chain was sequenced for a study of blood T cell repertoires in COVID-19. Study details: The cDNA or gDNA used as material had been derived from T cells, B-cell-depleted T cells, or PBMCs.

V lost 0 bases, J lost 1 base, and 12 bases stayed unmatched. The CDR3 covers 18 residues. Germline-derived CDR1 and CDR2 are SGHNT and YYREEE (reference sequence). The count of this clone is one. This table comes from immunoSEQ multiplex PCR, and its TCRdb copy is limited to in-frame clones, with some not included. The data hold about 160,000 clones, with 90% observed a single time. The clonotype originates from a man between 60 and 75 years old with active or convalescent COVID-19. The rearrangement uses TRBV5-4 and TRBJ1-2, with 7 bases that match TRBD1. The sample consisted of peripheral blood. DNA for the CDR3: TGTGCCAGCAGCTTGGATAGGGGGCTCCAACCGCTTAACTATGGCTACACCTTC. It is translated as CASSLDRGLQPLNYGYTF.